This T cell receptor beta chain appears in the sequencing data of a study of CD8+CD57+ T cells in acquired aplastic anemia (dated by TCRdb to the late 2010s). About the investigation overall: Extracted DNA from sorted CD4+ and CD8+ cells averaged about 3 ug, ranging from roughly 0.19 to 27.4 ug. For healthy donor samples, the average read count was about 10.8 million for CD4+ cells and 11.0 million for CD8+ cells. The paper's findings and limits, for the study overall: CD8+ Simpson's diversity did not differ significantly between patients and healthy controls (P=0.060). Some 31 CD8+ CDR3 sequences were shared between patients and controls but appeared highly expressed in patients and within their immunodominant clones.

Genomic DNA served as template for TCR beta VDJ combination and CDR3 sequence profiling. An Illumina HiSeq 2000 was used for TCR repertoire sequencing. The original pipeline was this. TRBV/TRBJ rearrangement plots, CDR3 size and DJ length profiles, and Simpson's diversity index were used to assess repertoires. The most abundant DNA sequence in the deep sequencing data was taken as the immunodominant clone. CDR3 amino acid sequences were checked for sharing across subjects and were also compared against the VDJdb database and published repertoires. Through fastp at Q25 and MiXCR, TCRdb rebuilt clones from the public reads, retaining in-frame beta chains. Identical CDR3 protein sequences are pooled into one entry, listed with their most common genes and DNA. TCRdb's processing, not the authors' own work, is the source of the V and J calls. In this sample the table shows about 400,000 distinct CDR3 sequences, 55% to 70% of which occur a single time. Clones ranked in the top ten supply 3.5% to 4.5% of the sample.

13 amino acids form the CDR3, both terminal residues included. The DNA shown is the 39-base CDR3, in frame from base 1. As encoded in the germline V gene, CDR1 is SGHTA while CDR2 is FQGTGA. Unmatched junction bases come to 10, with V trimmed by 5 bases and J by 11 bases. With regard to this clonotype: Its antigen is currently not known. No conserved phenylalanine or tryptophan is present at the end of the CDR3, so a read error is the likely explanation.

In the study, sorted CD4+ and CD8+ blood T cells from patients with severe aplastic anemia and from healthy subjects underwent deep sequencing of TCR repertoires. Ficoll-Paque density gradient centrifugation was used to isolate peripheral blood mononuclear cells. CD4+ and CD8+ T cells were sorted by FACS or magnetic beads before DNA extraction. The sequence came from a human donor in good health, serving as a control. Sequencing was performed on sorted CD4+, CD8+, or CD8+CD57+ T cells (not recorded which) from PBMCs. Here the chain combines TRBV7-3 and TRBJ2-3, and 7 junction bases match TRBD2. The DNA reads as follows: TGTGCCAGCAGCCGGCGGGGGATCGATCGGCAGTATATT. Translated, this gives CASSRRGIDRQYI.